The text below deals with one TCR beta chain. As yet, its antigen is unknown. The source of the sample is a study of shared clonotypes between healthy human individuals. Study-wide results and caveats: Few donors limited the genetic and exposure-history diversity represented.

A 200 ng quantity of DNA, 25,000 to 35,000 T cell genomes, went into the sorted-subset replicate PCRs. The data were produced by immunoSEQ multiplex PCR, yet TCRdb's version contains in-frame clones alone and is incomplete. The profile shows 2 million to 2.5 million clones, around 93% of them singletons. The CDR3 has 15 residues. The trim removed 5 bases at V and 6 bases at J, leaving 10 bases unmatched. Germline V CDR1 and CDR2: SEHNR, FQNEAQ (reference sequence). The gene calls are TRBV7-9 and TRBJ2-3; 8 bases are shared with TRBD2. The sequence was collected from a man between 18 and 29 years old in good health. Some clones in this sample may be carry-over from other donors' samples. Sequencing input: naive CD4+ T cells from PBMCs. As to subset: CD45RA+ positively selected. CDR3 sequence: CASSANTGGPDTQYF. CDR3 DNA: TGTGCCAGCAGCGCAAACACGGGAGGGCCGGATACGCAGTATTTT.